This TCR beta chain was captured by sequencing in a study of identical twins. The CDR3 has 14 residues. V gave up 4 bases and J gave up 2 bases, with 12 bases separating them. One entry per CDR3 protein, called by TCRdb with MiXCR from the 5' RACE reads. Seen here are approximately 890,000 distinct CDR3 sequences, 9% to 15% observed once, and the top ten hold around 1.5%. The same sample was also used in a study of yellow fever vaccine responses in identical twins.

The material sequenced was PBMCs. The chain employs TRBV12-3 or TRBV12-4 and TRBJ2-7; perhaps TRBD1 as D (6 bases). This sequence originates from a woman aged 18-35 years in good health. Here the CDR3 DNA reads TGTGCCAGCAGTTATGGCACAGGGCCCTACGAGCAGTACTTC. Encoded protein: CASSYGTGPYEQYF.